This T cell receptor beta chain was captured in a study of CD8 T cells in ankylosing spondylitis. Overall study findings and caveats: Several highly homologous variants formed a TCR beta motif that appeared characteristic of ankylosing spondylitis blood.

The V gene's germline CDR1 is KGHSH and CDR2 LQKENI. The CDR3 has 14 amino acids. V dropped 3 bases and J dropped 7 bases, with 13 bases sitting between them. TCRdb analysed the 5' RACE reads with MiXCR anew, one entry per CDR3 protein. Found here are fewer than 400,000 distinct CDR3 sequences, less than 10% of them singletons; the top ten hold roughly 15%. This clonotype was counted a few times. Antigen specificity is unknown. The source is a male donor with ankylosing spondylitis. The material sequenced was blood, either unsorted or a sorted T cell fraction (not recorded which). The rearrangement uses TRBV18 and TRBJ2-4; no reliable D call. The CDR3 loop is CASSPANSGNIQYF. For the CDR3, the DNA is TGTGCCAGCTCACCCGCCAACTCGGGCAACATTCAGTACTTC.